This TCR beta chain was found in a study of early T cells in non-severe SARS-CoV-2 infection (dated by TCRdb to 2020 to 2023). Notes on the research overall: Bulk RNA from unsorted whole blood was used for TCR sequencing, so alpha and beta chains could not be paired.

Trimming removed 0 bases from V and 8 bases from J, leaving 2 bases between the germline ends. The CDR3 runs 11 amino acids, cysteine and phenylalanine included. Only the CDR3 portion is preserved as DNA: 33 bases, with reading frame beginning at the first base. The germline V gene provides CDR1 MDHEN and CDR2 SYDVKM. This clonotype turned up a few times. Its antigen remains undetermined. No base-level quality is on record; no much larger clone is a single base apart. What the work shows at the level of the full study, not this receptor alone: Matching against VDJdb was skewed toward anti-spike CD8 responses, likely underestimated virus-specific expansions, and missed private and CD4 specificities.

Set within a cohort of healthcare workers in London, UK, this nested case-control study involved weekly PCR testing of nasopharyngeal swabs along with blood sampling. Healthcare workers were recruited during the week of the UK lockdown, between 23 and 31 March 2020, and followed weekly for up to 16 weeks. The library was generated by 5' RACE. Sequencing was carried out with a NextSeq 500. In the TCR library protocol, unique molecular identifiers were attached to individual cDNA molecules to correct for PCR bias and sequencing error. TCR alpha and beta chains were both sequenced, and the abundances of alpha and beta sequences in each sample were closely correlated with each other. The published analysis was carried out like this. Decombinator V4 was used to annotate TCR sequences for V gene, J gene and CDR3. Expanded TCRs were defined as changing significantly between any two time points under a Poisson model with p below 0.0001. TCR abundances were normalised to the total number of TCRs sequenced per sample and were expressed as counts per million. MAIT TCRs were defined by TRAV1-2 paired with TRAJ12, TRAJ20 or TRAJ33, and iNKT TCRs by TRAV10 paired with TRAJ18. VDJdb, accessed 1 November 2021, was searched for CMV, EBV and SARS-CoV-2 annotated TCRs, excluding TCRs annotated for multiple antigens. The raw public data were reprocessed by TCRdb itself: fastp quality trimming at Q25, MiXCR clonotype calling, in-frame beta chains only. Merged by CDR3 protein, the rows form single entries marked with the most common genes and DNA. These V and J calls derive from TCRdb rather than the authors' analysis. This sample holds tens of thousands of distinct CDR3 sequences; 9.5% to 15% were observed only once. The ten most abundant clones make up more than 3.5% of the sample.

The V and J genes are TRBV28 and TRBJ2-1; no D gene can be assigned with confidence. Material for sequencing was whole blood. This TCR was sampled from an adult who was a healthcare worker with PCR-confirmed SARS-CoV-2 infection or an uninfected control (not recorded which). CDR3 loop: CASSLWDEQFF. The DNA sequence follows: TGTGCCAGCAGTTTATGGGATGAGCAGTTCTTC.